Listed below are T cell receptor beta chains from one sample, sequenced in a study of cytomegalovirus exposure and HLA in healthy donors. The table came from immunoSEQ multiplex PCR; TCRdb's copy has only in-frame clones and leaves some out. The sample records 100,000 to 150,000 clones, about 83% being singletons. Material for sequencing was PBMCs. These TCRs come from a man aged 25-45 years in good health and CMV-seronegative. CDR3s include the opening cysteine and the closing phenylalanine or tryptophan. A D gene is named only where the DNA matches it firmly. Clone size is shown for a subset of rows, as once, few, many or a class of expanded clone.

>NA|TRBV5-6|TRBD2|TRBJ2-7
CASSFGTSGYSYEQYF
TGTGCCAGCAGCTTCGGGACTAGCGGGTACTCCTACGAGCAGTACTTC
>few|TRBV6-6|NA|TRBJ2-1
CASSSYSAANEQFF
TGTGCCAGCAGTTCCTACTCGGCGGCCAATGAGCAGTTCTTC
>NA|TRBV6-5|TRBD1|TRBJ2-2
CASSYGGQPGTGELFF
TGTGCCAGCAGTTACGGGGGACAGCCGGGAACCGGGGAGCTGTTTTTT
>NA|TRBV30|TRBD1|TRBJ2-6
CACGQGSSGANVLTF
TGTGCCTGCGGACAGGGAAGCTCTGGGGCCAACGTCCTGACTTTC
>NA|TRBV28|TRBD2|TRBJ2-1
CASSRGTTEFF
TGTGCCAGCAGCCGAGGGACTACTGAGTTCTTC
>NA|TRBV28|NA|TRBJ1-1
CASSPSSGGYYGTEAFF
TGTGCCAGCAGCCCCTCTTCGGGGGGGTATTATGGCACTGAAGCTTTCTTT
>NA|TRBV29-1|TRBD1|TRBJ1-2
CSVEEDRVDYGYTF
TGCAGCGTTGAAGAGGACAGGGTAGACTATGGCTACACCTTC
>NA|TRBV30|TRBD2|TRBJ2-1
CAWTSGGINEQFF
TGTGCCTGGACCTCGGGGGGGATAAATGAGCAGTTCTTC
>NA|TRBV7-2|TRBD2|TRBJ2-7
CASSLRLAGEQYF
TGTGCCAGCAGCTTACGACTAGCGGGCGAGCAGTACTTC
>NA|TRBV19|NA|TRBJ2-7
CASSIGRTYEQYF
TGTGCCAGTAGTATTGGCAGAACCTACGAGCAGTACTTC
>few|TRBV7-8|NA|TRBJ2-7
CASSPDNSYEQYF
TGTGCCAGCAGCCCCGACAATTCCTACGAGCAGTACTTC
>NA|TRBV18|TRBD2|TRBJ2-3
CASSPQLGSLAATRPQYF
TGTGCCAGCTCACCACAGCTAGGGTCCCTAGCGGCAACGAGGCCGCAGTATTTT
>few|TRBV28|NA|TRBJ1-4
CASSFRGSGATNEKLFF
TGTGCCAGCAGTTTTAGAGGTTCCGGTGCAACTAATGAAAAACTGTTTTTT
>few|TRBV6-1|TRBD1|TRBJ2-1
CASTIRQGYHNEQFF
TGTGCCAGCACTATACGACAGGGGTATCACAATGAGCAGTTCTTC
>NA|TRBV6-6|NA|TRBJ1-5
CASSDRSASSNQPQHF
TGTGCCAGCAGCGACAGGTCTGCCTCTAGCAATCAGCCCCAGCATTTT
>few|TRBV9|TRBD2|TRBJ2-2
CASSVAGGIAGELFF
TGTGCCAGCAGCGTAGCGGGAGGTATCGCCGGGGAGCTGTTTTTT
>NA|TRBV2|NA|TRBJ1-1
CASRGGGTEAFF
TGTGCCAGCAGGGGCGGGGGCACTGAAGCTTTCTTT
>NA|TRBV6-5|NA|TRBJ2-1
CASSYAGLLYNEQFF
TGTGCCAGCAGTTACGCGGGACTTCTATACAATGAGCAGTTCTTC
>few|TRBV25-1|NA|TRBJ1-2
CASSGPQGSVQYGYTF
TGTGCCAGCAGTGGGCCACAGGGTTCCGTTCAGTATGGCTACACCTTC
>NA|TRBV5-1|TRBD1|TRBJ2-7
CASSLDRGPPYEQYF
TGCGCCAGCAGCTTGGACAGGGGGCCCCCATACGAGCAGTACTTC
>NA|TRBV5-1|NA|TRBJ2-2
CASSLGGIVNTGELFF
TGCGCCAGCAGCTTGGGAGGGATCGTGAACACCGGGGAGCTGTTTTTT
>NA|TRBV28|NA|TRBJ1-2
CASTHRNNYGYTF
TGTGCCAGCACCCACAGAAATAACTATGGCTACACCTTC
>NA|TRBV19|TRBD1|TRBJ1-5
CATEYRQGDQPQHF
TGTGCCACCGAATACCGACAGGGCGATCAGCCCCAGCATTTT
>NA|TRBV6-5|NA|TRBJ1-2
CASSYVGAQGYTF
TGTGCCAGCAGTTACGTGGGGGCGCAAGGCTACACCTTC
>NA|TRBV15|NA|TRBJ1-4
CATSRGTGQREKLFF
TGTGCCACCAGCAGAGGAACAGGGCAAAGGGAAAAACTGTTTTTT
>few|TRBV20-1|NA|TRBJ1-1
CSAPGNTEAFF
TGCAGTGCTCCAGGGAACACTGAAGCTTTCTTT
>NA|TRBV6-6|NA|TRBJ1-2
CASSYSNQGNYGYTF
TGTGCCAGCAGTTACTCGAATCAGGGGAACTATGGCTACACCTTC
>NA|TRBV6-4|TRBD1|TRBJ1-4
CASSDSGTGVDYEKLFF
TGTGCCAGCAGTGACTCTGGGACAGGGGTGGATTATGAAAAACTGTTTTTT
>NA|TRBV20-1|NA|TRBJ2-1
CTFGATHEQFF
TGCACCTTCGGAGCAACCCATGAGCAGTTCTTC
>NA|TRBV7-3|TRBD1|TRBJ2-7
CASSWGDRGSYEQYF
TGTGCCAGCAGCTGGGGGGACAGGGGATCCTACGAGCAGTACTTC
>NA|TRBV5-1|NA|TRBJ1-2
CASSLAIGEILYGYTF
TGCGCCAGCAGCTTGGCTATTGGAGAGATTCTGTATGGCTACACCTTC
>NA|TRBV7-2|NA|TRBJ1-1
CASSLNSNTEAFF
TGTGCCAGCAGCTTAAACAGTAACACTGAAGCTTTCTTT
>NA|TRBV18|NA|TRBJ1-4
CASSPMGRNEKLFF
TGTGCCAGCTCACCTATGGGCAGAAATGAAAAACTGTTTTTT
>NA|TRBV2|TRBD2|TRBJ2-1
CASSGWLAGEDEQFF
TGTGCCAGCAGTGGGTGGCTAGCGGGAGAAGATGAGCAGTTCTTC
>few|TRBV9|NA|TRBJ1-1
CASSVDVSLNTEAFF
TGTGCCAGCAGCGTAGACGTCAGTTTGAACACTGAAGCTTTCTTT
>NA|TRBV7-9|NA|TRBJ2-2
CALSGAHTGELFF
TGTGCCCTAAGCGGAGCGCACACCGGGGAGCTGTTTTTT
>NA|TRBV6-4|NA|TRBJ1-5
CASSGGPQKHF
TGTGCCAGCAGCGGGGGACCCCAAAAGCATTTT
>NA|TRBV4-2|NA|TRBJ1-1
CASSRIGFEMAFF
TGTGCCAGCAGCCGGATCGGGTTTGAGATGGCTTTCTTT
>NA|TRBV7-9|NA|TRBJ1-1
CASSLIGENTEAFF
TGTGCCAGCAGCTTAATAGGGGAAAACACTGAAGCTTTCTTT
>NA|TRBV9|NA|TRBJ2-1
CASSVEVGGLGNEQFF
TGTGCCAGCAGCGTAGAGGTGGGGGGGCTCGGTAATGAGCAGTTCTTC
>NA|TRBV5-6|TRBD1|TRBJ2-3
CASRDREVSDTQYF
TGTGCCAGCCGGGACAGGGAGGTATCAGATACGCAGTATTTT
>NA|TRBV6-1|NA|TRBJ2-7
CASSLYYYEQYF
TGTGCCAGCAGCCTTTACTATTACGAGCAGTACTTC
>NA|TRBV30|NA|TRBJ2-7
CAWSVTQTGEQYF
TGTGCCTGGAGTGTCACTCAAACAGGCGAGCAGTACTTC
>NA|TRBV27|NA|TRBJ1-2
CASIIGRSGDYGYTF
TGTGCCAGCATCATCGGACGGAGCGGAGACTATGGCTACACCTTC
>NA|TRBV6-5|NA|TRBJ2-7
CASSRSDRSSYEQYF
TGTGCCAGCAGCAGAAGCGACAGGAGCTCCTACGAGCAGTACTTC
>NA|TRBV30|TRBD1|TRBJ1-6
CAWRDRVSPLHF
TGTGCCTGGCGGGACAGGGTCTCACCCCTCCACTTT
>NA|TRBV28|NA|TRBJ2-2
CASSLWARGNTGELFF
TGTGCCAGCAGTCTATGGGCGCGGGGGAACACCGGGGAGCTGTTTTTT
>few|TRBV15|TRBD2|TRBJ2-2
CATSRVLAGTGELFF
TGTGCCACCAGCAGAGTTCTAGCGGGCACCGGGGAGCTGTTTTTT
>NA|TRBV30|NA|TRBJ2-1
CAWKLQGASYNEQFF
TGTGCCTGGAAACTACAGGGAGCCTCCTACAATGAGCAGTTCTTC
>NA|TRBV5-1|NA|TRBJ2-3
CASSPGRVTDTSTDTQYF
TGCGCCAGCAGCCCAGGAAGGGTGACGGACACTAGCACAGATACGCAGTATTTT
>NA|TRBV6-1|TRBD2|TRBJ2-1
CASSGTSGSYNEQFF
TGTGCCAGCAGTGGAACTAGCGGTTCCTACAATGAGCAGTTCTTC
>NA|TRBV7-6|NA|TRBJ2-5
CASSLALGETQYF
TGTGCCAGCAGCTTAGCCCTCGGAGAGACCCAGTACTTC
>once|TRBV19|NA|TRBJ1-1
CASKRVRDTEAFF
TGTGCCAGTAAGCGGGTCAGGGACACTGAAGCTTTCTTT
>NA|TRBV5-1|TRBD1|TRBJ1-2
CASSPLTGAYGYTF
TGCGCCAGCAGCCCCCTGACAGGGGCCTATGGCTACACCTTC
>NA|TRBV28|TRBD1|TRBJ1-2
CASSLYRTGVGYTF
TGTGCCAGCAGTTTGTACAGGACAGGGGTCGGCTACACCTTC
>NA|TRBV29-1|NA|TRBJ2-2
CSVEGGVTGELFF
TGCAGCGTTGAGGGCGGGGTTACCGGGGAGCTGTTTTTT
>NA|TRBV11-2|NA|TRBJ1-3
CASSRPSSGNTIYF
TGTGCCAGCAGCCGTCCTAGCTCTGGAAACACCATATATTTT